This T cell receptor (beta chain) was sequenced for a study of cytomegalovirus exposure and HLA in healthy donors. Study context: The same platform was used for the 120 validation repertoires and the approximately 670 first-cohort repertoires, a later analysis reported. Study-level findings and limits: Whilst most TCR sequences proved rare, a subset of public TCRs occurred across many donors. In vitro experiments confirmed that three CMV-associated chains were specific for CMV antigens.

In regard to this clone: What it binds is not known.

Here immunoSEQ multiplex PCR was the method, and the copy in TCRdb shows in-frame clones only, minus some. Of about 330,000 clones listed, more than 80% are singletons. Donors came from a validation cohort of 95 to 150 subjects, distinct from the first 666-subject cohort. Material for sequencing was PBMCs. The receptor was derived from a woman younger than 35 in good health and CMV-seronegative.

CDR3 loop: CASSPTGQNSYEQYF. The DNA of the CDR3 is TGTGCCAGCAGCCCCACGGGACAGAATTCCTACGAGCAGTACTTC. The gene calls are TRBV9 and TRBJ2-7; 7 nucleotides match TRBD1. CDR1 and CDR2 (germline): SGDLS, YYNGEE. V lost 4 bases, J lost 1 base, and 8 bases stayed unmatched. The CDR3 contains 15 residues. Full variable domain (remainder filled in from reference TRBV9 and TRBJ2-7): DSGVTQTPKHLITATGQRVTLRCSPRSGDLSVYWYQQSLDQGLQFLIQYYNGEERAKGNILERFSAQQFPDLHSELNLSSLELGDSALYFCASSPTGQNSYEQYFGPGTRLTVT.